The 14 T cell receptor beta chains in this list originate from one sample, sequenced in a study of cytomegalovirus exposure and HLA in healthy donors. The PCR was carried out with 60 Vbeta primers and 13 Jbeta primers. Assay: immunoSEQ multiplex PCR; the TCRdb copy retains only in-frame clones and omits some. The sample has around 120,000 clones; about 79% are singletons. The sequencing input was PBMCs. These receptors were taken from a man between 18 and 29 years old in good health and CMV-seronegative.

The V and J genes are TRBV5-1 and TRBJ1-6; tentatively, D is TRBD1 (5 bases). CDR3 length: 13 amino acids. Looked up from germline, CDR1 is SGHRS and CDR2 is YFSETQ. The V end lost 2 bases, the J end lost 8 bases, and 8 bases lay between the germline ends. The chain's CDR3 is CASSLLTDSPLHF. In nucleotides, the CDR3 is TGCGCCAGCAGCTTATTGACAGATTCACCCCTCCACTTT.

This chain uses TRBV7-9 with TRBJ2-3; a possible D gene is TRBD2 (5 bases). The length of the CDR3 is 16 residues. CDR1 is SEHNR, CDR2 FQNEAQ, per germline (reference sequence). V gave up 2 bases and J gave up 3 bases, with 15 bases separating them. The DNA of the CDR3 is TGTGCCAGCAGCTTAAGTATTAGTTCGGGAACAGATACGCAGTATTTT. Its translation is CASSLSISSGTDTQYF.

The chain couples TRBV7-6 to TRBJ1-2; 8 nucleotides line up with TRBD1. The CDR3 extends over 15 amino acids. Germline values: CDR1 SGHVS, CDR2 FNYEAQ. The junction had 8 bases not matched to a gene; V was cut back by 5 bases and J by 3 bases. CDR3 loop: CASSPTGGSDYGYTF. CDR3 sequence (DNA): TGTGCCAGCAGCCCCACAGGGGGTAGCGACTATGGCTACACCTTC.

This chain joins TRBV19 and TRBJ2-1; possibly TRBD1 for D (6 bases). V was shortened by 2 bases and J by 9 bases, with 11 bases between the two germline ends. CDR3 length: 13 amino acids. CDR1 and CDR2 from the germline V gene are LNHDA and SQIVND (reference sequence). This CDR3 is CASSIMGAREQFF. CDR3 nucleotide sequence: TGTGCCAGTAGTATAATGGGGGCGCGTGAGCAGTTCTTC.

This chain joins TRBV10-3 and TRBJ2-5; D ambiguous. CDR1 and CDR2 (germline): ENHRY, SYGVKD. Trimming stripped 6 bases from V and 4 bases from J, with 9 bases between. The length of the CDR3 is 12 residues. The CDR3 DNA reads TGTGCCATCAGCCTCCTAGGAGAGACCCAGTACTTC. Translation: CAISLLGETQYF.

The J gene is TRBJ2-1, the V gene TRBV7-2; 12 nucleotides align to TRBD2. The germline gives CDR1 SGHTA, CDR2 FQGNSA. After removal of 0 bases from V and 5 bases from J, the junction contained 5 bases not matched to a gene. CDR3 length: 17 residues. CDR3 DNA sequence: TGTGCCAGCAGCTTAGCCTTGGGACTAGCGGGTAACAATGAGCAGTTCTTC. Its translation: CASSLALGLAGNNEQFF.

The chain couples TRBV6-4 to TRBJ2-1, with unresolved D. This CDR3 comprises 17 residues. With 8 bases removed from V and 7 bases from J, the gap between germline ends came to 27 bases. CDR1 is MRHNA and CDR2 is SNTAGT in the germline V gene. The CDR3 DNA is TGTGCCAGCCCCCAGCGCGACCTTTCCCCCTCAATTAATGAGCAGTTCTTC. Encoded protein: CASPQRDLSPSINEQFF.

This clone was detected only a few times. The chain recombines TRBV9 with TRBJ1-3; 9 nucleotides align to TRBD1. The germline gives CDR1 SGDLS, CDR2 YYNGEE. This CDR3 is built from 14 residues. After removal of 4 bases from V and 4 bases from J, the junction contained 3 bases not matched to a gene. For the CDR3, the DNA is TGTGCCAGCAGCTCGGGACAGGGAGGAAACACCATATATTTT. Its translation is CASSSGQGGNTIYF.

The chain links TRBV7-2 to TRBJ2-5, with a tentative D call TRBD2 (6 bases). The CDR3 covers 17 residues. V was cut by 1 base and J by 5 bases, with 20 bases left in between. The germline V gene has CDR1 SGHTA and CDR2 FQGNSA. CDR3 nucleotides: TGTGCCAGCAGCTTAGGTAGGGGAGGACTGGAGTGGGAGACCCAGTACTTC. Its protein product is CASSLGRGGLEWETQYF. The complete variable domain, with remaining parts taken from reference TRBV7-2 and TRBJ2-5, reads GAGVSQSPSNKVTEKGKDVELRCDPISGHTALYWYRQSLGQGLEFLIYFQGNSAPDKSGLPSDRFSAERTGGSVSTLTIQRTQQEDSAVYLCASSLGRGGLEWETQYFGPGTRLLVL.

This clone was counted between two and nine times. The chain combines TRBV5-6 with TRBJ2-5; 7 bases line up with TRBD2. The junction had 13 bases not matched to a gene; V was cut back by 4 bases and J by 7 bases. The CDR3 totals 15 residues. Germline-derived CDR1 and CDR2 are SGHDT and YYEEEE. CDR3 sequence (DNA): TGTGCCAGCAGCCGATGGGGGACTGGGGAGGGGACCCAGTACTTC. It specifies CASSRWGTGEGTQYF.

The chain has TRBV11-2 and TRBJ2-1, with D perhaps TRBD1 (5 bases). Trimming cost V 5 bases and J 4 bases, with 18 bases left between them. Germline V gene data show CDR1 as SGHAT and CDR2 as FQNNGV. This CDR3 spans 16 amino acids. CDR3: CASSILTARSYNEQFF. CDR3 DNA: TGTGCCAGCAGCATCTTGACAGCCAGATCATACAATGAGCAGTTCTTC.

In its sample, this clone was seen a few times. The V and J genes are TRBV19 and TRBJ2-1, with D unclear. The V gene's germline CDR1 is LNHDA and CDR2 SQIVND (reference sequence). Trimming shortened V by 7 bases and J by 3 bases, and 7 bases separated the two germline ends. This CDR3 contains 12 residues. The CDR3, as DNA: TGTGCCAGTACGGGTTACTACAATGAGCAGTTCTTC. Protein: CASTGYYNEQFF.

The J gene is TRBJ1-6, the V gene TRBV25-1, with 7 bases aligning to TRBD1. The J segment lost 8 bases and the V segment lost 5 bases, leaving 3 bases of the junction unmatched. This CDR3 is 13 amino acids long. Germline CDR1 is MGHDK and CDR2 is SYGVNS. CDR3 coding DNA: TGTGCCAGCAGTCGACAGGGCGATTCACCCCTCCACTTT. It specifies CASSRQGDSPLHF. The full variable domain, with the rest looked up from reference TRBV25-1 and TRBJ1-6, is EADIYQTPRYLVIGTGKKITLECSQTMGHDKMYWYQQDPGMELHLIHYSYGVNSTEKGDLSSESTVSRIRTEHFPLTLESARPSHTSQYLCASSRQGDSPLHFGNGTRLTVT.

The chain employs TRBV25-1 and TRBJ2-2; unclear D gene. The CDR3 sequence is 13 residues long. V dropped 6 bases and J dropped 7 bases, with 12 bases sitting between them. Germline CDR1 MGHDK, CDR2 SYGVNS. CDR3 DNA sequence: TGTGCCAGCAGACTTGGGCGCGTCGGGGAGCTGTTTTTT. Translating gives CASRLGRVGELFF.